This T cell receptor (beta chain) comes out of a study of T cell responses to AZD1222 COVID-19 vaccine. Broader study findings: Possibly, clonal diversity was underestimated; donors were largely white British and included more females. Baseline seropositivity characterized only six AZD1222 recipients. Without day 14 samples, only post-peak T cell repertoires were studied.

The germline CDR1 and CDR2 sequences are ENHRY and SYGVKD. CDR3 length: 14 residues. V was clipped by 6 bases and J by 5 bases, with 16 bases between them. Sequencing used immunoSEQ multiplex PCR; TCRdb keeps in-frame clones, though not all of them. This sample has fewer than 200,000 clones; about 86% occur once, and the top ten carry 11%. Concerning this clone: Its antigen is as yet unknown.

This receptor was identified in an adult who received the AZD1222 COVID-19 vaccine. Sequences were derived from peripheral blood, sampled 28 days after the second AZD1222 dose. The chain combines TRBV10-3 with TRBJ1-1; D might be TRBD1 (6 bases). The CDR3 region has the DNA TGTGCCATCAGCCGACCCGAACAGGGAACTGAAGCTTTCTTT. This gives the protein CAISRPEQGTEAFF.